This T cell receptor beta chain was identified during a study of T cells in Graves' hyperthyroidism and ophthalmopathy. Findings of the study overall: Separating ophthalmopathy from stable hyperthyroidism was achieved by a 13 V-J model.

From RNA transcripts, TCR beta CDR3 regions were amplified. First-round RT-PCR with HTBI primers amplified the TCR CDR3 region. TCRdb re-derived calls from the multiplex PCR reads in MiXCR, one entry per CDR3 protein. The sample has fewer than 900,000 distinct CDR3 sequences, 16% seen once. There are a few counts of this clonotype. Its target is unknown. This sequence may be a read error, since a much larger clone differs from it by one base. Any patient presenting with uncontrolled infection, other autoimmune disease, pregnancy or lactation was left out. Orbital computed tomography and thyroid ultrasound, together with serum TRAb and thyroxine and clinical symptoms, were used for diagnoses. Germline values: CDR1 SEHNR, CDR2 FQNEAQ (reference sequence). This CDR3 is 17 amino acids long.

This receptor was taken from a man aged 18-30 years with Graves' hyperthyroidism. This chain connects TRBV7-9 to TRBJ2-7; 8 bases are shared with TRBD2. Sequencing input: blood. The CDR3 here is CAGSLDPISGSSYEQYF. The CDR3 DNA reads TGTGCCGGCAGTTTAGATCCCATAAGCGGGAGCTCCTACGAGCAGTACTTC.